This T cell receptor beta chain was documented in a study of regulatory T cells in long-lasting Graves disease. The germline V gene has CDR1 MRHNA and CDR2 SNTAGT. The CDR3 is 16 residues long. V lost 4 bases and J lost 0; bases outside the gene matches: 5. Study-wide results and caveats: TRBV28, TRBJ1-2 and TRBJ2-5 emerged as the favored segments in persistent disease.

For TCR beta, libraries came from iRepertoire HTBI primers and Arm-PCR of CDR3 regions. TCRdb re-called the multiplex PCR reads through MiXCR, storing one row per CDR3 protein. The data contain some 330,000 distinct CDR3 sequences, 23% of them singletons. This clonotype has a handful of counts. The antigen is unknown. Noted time point: persistent/refractory GD, antithyroid drugs over 5 years with positive TRAb. RNA extracted from PBMCs served as the sequencing template. The sequence was collected from a middle-aged woman with Graves disease. The material was peripheral blood mononuclear cells (PBMCs), obtained when the disease was refractory, from a patient treated with antithyroid drugs. This sequence joins TRBV6-4 and TRBJ2-2; 7 bases fit TRBD1. CDR3 sequence reads: CASSVRQGANTGELFF. The CDR3 DNA reads as TGTGCCAGCAGTGTCCGACAGGGTGCGAACACCGGGGAGCTGTTTTTT.